The rows below give T cell receptor beta chains drawn from one sample of a study of shared clonotypes between healthy human individuals. Data came from immunoSEQ multiplex PCR; TCRdb stores just in-frame clones and leaves some out. The sample has more than 2 million clones, roughly 96% seen once. The sequenced sample was naive CD4+ T cells sorted from blood. These receptors came from a man between 18 and 29 years old in good health. CDR3s include the opening cysteine and the closing phenylalanine or tryptophan. A D gene is named only where the DNA matches it firmly. Expanded clones are given a class, and other clones once, few, many or no size at all.

TRBV4-2,.,16,TRBJ2-5,.,TGTGCCAGCAGCCCAGCCATGCGGGGGCTTCAAGAGACCCAGTACTTC,CASSPAMRGLQETQYF
TRBV5-1,.,15,TRBJ2-2,once,TGCGCCAGCGGGTTAGGGGGAACGACCACCGGGGAGCTGTTTTTT,CASGLGGTTTGELFF
TRBV29-1,TRBD1,13,TRBJ1-2,.,TGCAGCGTTGGATTAGGACAGGGGTATGGCTACACCTTC,CSVGLGQGYGYTF
TRBV6-6,.,12,TRBJ1-1,.,TGTGCCAGCAGGGAGCCGGACACTGAAGCTTTCTTT,CASREPDTEAFF
TRBV6-1,.,13,TRBJ1-1,.,TGTGCCAGCAGTTATACGGACGTAAATAAAGCTTTCTTT,CASSYTDVNKAFF
TRBV18,.,17,TRBJ2-1,once,TGTGCCAGCTCACCACCGTCAGGGGTCCTCTCCTACAATGAGCAGTTCTTC,CASSPPSGVLSYNEQFF
TRBV4-1,.,12,TRBJ1-5,.,TGCGCCAGACGAGGGGCCGGTCAGCCCCAGCATTTT,CARRGAGQPQHF
TRBV2,.,15,TRBJ2-3,once,TGTGCCAGCATGAAGGGGCGGCGCAACTTAGATACGCAGTATTTT,CASMKGRRNLDTQYF
TRBV7-6,.,14,TRBJ2-7,.,TGTGCCAGCAGCTTTCGCCAGGCTCAACGAGAGCAGTACTTC,CASSFRQAQREQYF
TRBV28,TRBD1,15,TRBJ1-1,.,TGTGCCAGCAGTCCCCTAGACAGGGGGAACACTGAAGCTTTCTTT,CASSPLDRGNTEAFF
TRBV30,.,12,TRBJ2-1,.,TGTGCCTGGACCGGGGACTTCAATGAGCAGTTCTTC,CAWTGDFNEQFF
TRBV18,.,13,TRBJ2-5,.,TGTGCCAGCTCACCGGGGGGCCGGGAGACCCAGTACTTC,CASSPGGRETQYF
TRBV18,.,14,TRBJ2-1,.,TGTGCCAGCTCACCACCGGGACGTCCCAATGAGCAGTTCTTC,CASSPPGRPNEQFF
TRBV5-6,.,12,TRBJ1-2,.,TGTGCCAGCAACCTAAACAGTGGGGGCTACACCTTC,CASNLNSGGYTF
TRBV4-2,.,14,TRBJ2-7,.,TGTGCCAGCAGCCGCCTCGGAGGTCTCTACGAGCAGTACTTC,CASSRLGGLYEQYF
TRBV18,.,15,TRBJ1-1,.,TGTGCCAGCTCACTTAGCGAGGGTGCGAACACTGAAGCTTTCTTT,CASSLSEGANTEAFF
TRBV4-3,.,14,TRBJ2-2,.,TGCGCCAGCAGCCAAGAAGGCGTGCCCGGGGAGCTGTTTTTT,CASSQEGVPGELFF
TRBV18,.,13,TRBJ2-3,.,TGTGCCAGCTCACCCATTCGCACAGATACGCAGTATTTT,CASSPIRTDTQYF